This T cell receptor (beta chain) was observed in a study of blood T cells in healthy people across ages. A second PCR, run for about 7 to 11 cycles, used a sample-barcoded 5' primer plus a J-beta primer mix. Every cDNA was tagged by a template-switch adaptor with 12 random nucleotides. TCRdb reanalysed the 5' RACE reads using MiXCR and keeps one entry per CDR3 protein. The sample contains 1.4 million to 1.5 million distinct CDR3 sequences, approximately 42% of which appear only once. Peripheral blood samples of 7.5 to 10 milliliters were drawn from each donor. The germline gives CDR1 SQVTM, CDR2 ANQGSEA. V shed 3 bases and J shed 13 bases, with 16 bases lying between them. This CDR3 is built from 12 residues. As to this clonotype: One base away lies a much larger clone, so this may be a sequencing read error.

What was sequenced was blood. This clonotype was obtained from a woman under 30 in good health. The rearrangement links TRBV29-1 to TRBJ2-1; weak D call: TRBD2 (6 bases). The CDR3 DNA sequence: TGCAGCGTTGATAAGGGAGGTGAGACCCAGTTCTTC. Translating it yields CSVDKGGETQFF.